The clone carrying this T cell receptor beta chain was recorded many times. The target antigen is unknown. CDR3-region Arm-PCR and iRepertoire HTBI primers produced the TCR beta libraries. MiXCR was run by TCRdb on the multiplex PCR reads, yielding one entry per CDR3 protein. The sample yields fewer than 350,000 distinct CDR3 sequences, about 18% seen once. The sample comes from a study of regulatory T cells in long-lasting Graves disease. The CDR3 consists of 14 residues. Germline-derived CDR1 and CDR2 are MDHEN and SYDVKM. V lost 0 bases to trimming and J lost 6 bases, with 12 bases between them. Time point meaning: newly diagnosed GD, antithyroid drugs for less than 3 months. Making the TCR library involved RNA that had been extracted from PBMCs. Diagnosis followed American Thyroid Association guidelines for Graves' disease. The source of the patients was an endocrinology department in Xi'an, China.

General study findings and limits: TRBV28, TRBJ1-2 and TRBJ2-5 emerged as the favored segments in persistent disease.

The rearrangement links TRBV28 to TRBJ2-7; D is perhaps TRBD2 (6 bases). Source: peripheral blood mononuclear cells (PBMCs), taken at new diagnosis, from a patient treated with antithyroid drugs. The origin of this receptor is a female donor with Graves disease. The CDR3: CASSLWGGTGEQYF. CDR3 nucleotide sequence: TGTGCCAGCAGTTTATGGGGCGGGACGGGCGAGCAGTACTTC.